Following are 21 T cell receptor beta chains from one sample sequenced in a study of beta chain features in type 1 diabetes. Expressed TCRB transcripts got sequenced, as all isolated RNA was reverse transcribed. Only in-frame clones appear in the TCRdb table, and some are missing; sequencing was by immunoSEQ multiplex PCR. The data show around 140,000 clones, approximately 10% seen once. The sample was central memory CD4+ T cells from blood. These receptors were collected from a middle-aged woman in good health.

The chain has TRBV29-1 and TRBJ1-1; D is perhaps TRBD1 (5 bases). Germline V gene sequence: CDR1 SQVTM, CDR2 ANQGSEA. The CDR3 loop spans 13 amino acids. V was pared by 7 bases and J by 3 bases, with 15 bases between. The CDR3 loop is CSGGRGGDTEAFF. CDR3 coding DNA: TGCAGCGGGGGGAGGGGAGGGGACACTGAAGCTTTCTTT.

This clone was seen more than once but under ten times. The gene calls are TRBV4-3 and TRBJ2-2; the match to TRBD1 covers 9 bases. CDR1 and CDR2 from the germline V gene are LGHNA and YSLEER. V dropped 4 bases and J dropped 5; count of bases not matched to a gene: 8. This CDR3 comprises 16 residues. The CDR3 loop is CASSPTGGAYTGELFF. The DNA for the CDR3 is TGCGCCAGCAGCCCTACAGGGGGCGCGTATACCGGGGAGCTGTTTTTT.

This rearrangement joins TRBV9 to TRBJ2-5, with D tentatively TRBD2 (5 bases). V was shortened by 4 bases and J by 2 bases, with 15 bases between the two germline ends. The germline CDR1 and CDR2 sequences are SGDLS and YYNGEE. The CDR3 runs to 15 residues. CDR3 sequence (DNA): TGTGCCAGCAGCCAAGATGGACTGACTCAAGAGACCCAGTACTTC. This gives the protein CASSQDGLTQETQYF.

This clone was found many times. The chain joins TRBV14 to TRBJ2-1, with D hard to call. Trimming pared 1 base from V and 7 bases from J, leaving 5 bases between. The CDR3 has 12 residues. The germline gives CDR1 SGHDN, CDR2 FVKESK. Written as DNA, the CDR3 is TGTGCCAGCAGCCAAGGACTGAATGAGCAGTTCTTC. Translated: CASSQGLNEQFF.

The V gene is TRBV5-1, the J gene TRBJ1-2; 8 bases are shared with TRBD1. This CDR3 comprises 15 residues. The germline V gene has CDR1 SGHRS and CDR2 YFSETQ. With 4 bases clipped from V and 7 bases from J, the junction kept 12 bases outside the gene matches. Here the CDR3 reads CASSQPGQGIRGYTF. CDR3 bases: TGCGCCAGCAGCCAACCAGGACAGGGAATACGTGGCTACACCTTC.

CDR3: CASSEPPRAGASQETQYF. The DNA of the CDR3 is TGTGCCAGCAGTGAACCCCCTCGAGCGGGGGCCTCCCAAGAGACCCAGTACTTC. V usage is TRBV25-1 and J usage is TRBJ2-5; the match to TRBD2 covers 8 bases. V was pared by 2 bases and J by 1 base, with 12 bases of the junction left unmatched. The CDR3 runs to 18 residues. From germline, CDR1 is MGHDK and CDR2 SYGVNS.

The chain combines TRBV4-3 with TRBJ2-5, with 7 bases fitting TRBD1. The J segment lost 5 bases and the V segment lost 3 bases, leaving 9 bases of the junction unmatched. Germline V gene data show CDR1 as LGHNA and CDR2 as YSLEER. The CDR3 is 15 residues long. The CDR3 region has the DNA TGCGCCAGCAGCCAGGAACAGGGGTGGGGGGAGACCCAGTACTTC. It translates to CASSQEQGWGETQYF.

V usage is TRBV18 and J usage is TRBJ2-1, with 7 positions matching TRBD2. The CDR3 length is 13 residues. V shed 6 bases, J shed 5 bases, and the junction held 4 bases outside the gene matches. CDR1 is KGHSH and CDR2 is LQKENI in the germline V gene. CDR3 loop: CASSWGGNNEQFF. CDR3 DNA: TGTGCCAGCTCCTGGGGGGGGAACAATGAGCAGTTCTTC.

This clone was seen more than once but under ten times. The chain has TRBV4-3 and TRBJ2-1; TRBD1 aligns across 7 bases. The J segment lost 1 base and the V segment lost 1 base, leaving 1 base of the junction unmatched. This CDR3 spans 15 amino acids. Germline CDR1 is LGHNA and CDR2 is YSLEER. The CDR3 is CASSQGQGSYNEQFF. The CDR3 DNA reads TGCGCCAGCAGCCAAGGACAGGGTTCCTACAATGAGCAGTTCTTC.

This clone has only a few counts. The rearrangement joins TRBV11-1 to TRBJ2-4; 10 bases match TRBD1. CDR3 length: 15 amino acids. In germline, CDR1 is SGHAT, CDR2 FQDESV (reference sequence). The ends lost 5 bases at V and 1 base at J; junction bases unmatched: 2. CDR3 region: CASSAGQGAKNIQYF. CDR3 bases: TGTGCCAGCAGCGCGGGACAGGGGGCCAAAAACATTCAGTACTTC.

This clone was seen many times. The V gene is TRBV19, the J gene TRBJ2-7, with D possibly matching TRBD2 (5 bases). The CDR3 totals 14 residues. V shed 7 bases and J shed 2 bases, with 15 bases lying between them. Per germline, CDR1 LNHDA and CDR2 SQIVND (reference sequence). This CDR3 reads CASTSPGLPYEQYF. In nucleotides, the CDR3 is TGTGCCAGTACCTCCCCTGGACTTCCCTACGAGCAGTACTTC.

The chain combines TRBV7-8 with TRBJ2-7; 9 bases agree with TRBD1. V trimming: 5 bases; J trimming: 2 bases; junction bases outside the gene matches: 4. Looked up from germline, CDR1 is SGHVS and CDR2 is FQNEAQ. The CDR3 has 14 amino acids. CDR3 nucleotide sequence: TGTGCCAGCAGCGCGCGACAGGGGGCCTACGAGCAGTACTTC. This translates into CASSARQGAYEQYF.

This clone has only a few counts. The V call is TRBV14, the J call TRBJ2-3, with unresolved D. Germline CDR1 SGHDN, CDR2 FVKESK. V lost 3 bases and J 11 bases, leaving 12 bases between the germline ends. The CDR3 sequence is 12 residues long. CDR3 region: CASSHVPPGQYF. As DNA, the CDR3 is TGTGCCAGCAGCCACGTTCCTCCGGGGCAGTATTTT.

V gene TRBV19 combines with J gene TRBJ2-1; D remains unclear. V lost 2 bases to trimming and J lost 8 bases, with 7 bases between them. CDR1 is LNHDA, CDR2 SQIVND, per germline (reference sequence). This CDR3 has 12 amino acids. For the CDR3, the DNA is TGTGCCAGTAGTATAAGAGAGTATGAGCAGTTCTTC. It is translated as CASSIREYEQFF.

CDR3 amino acids: CASSTDASWPQHF. The DNA of the CDR3 is TGTGCCAGCAGTACAGACGCCTCGTGGCCCCAGCATTTT. The chain combines TRBV7-6 with TRBJ1-5; D remains ambiguous. The CDR3 loop spans 13 amino acids. The germline V gene encodes CDR1 SGHVS and CDR2 FNYEAQ. V was trimmed by 6 bases and J by 9 bases, leaving 15 bases between them.

This clone was observed a few times. The V and J genes are TRBV9 and TRBJ2-3, with 11 bases aligning to TRBD2. CDR1 is SGDLS and CDR2 is YYNGEE in the germline V gene. This CDR3 is built from 18 residues. V shed 2 bases and J 0 bases; nucleotides not matched to a gene: 8. Here the CDR3 DNA reads TGTGCCAGCAGCGTGTCTAGCGGGGGGAAAATAAGCACAGATACGCAGTATTTT. It specifies CASSVSSGGKISTDTQYF.

In its sample, this clone was seen many times. The chain is built from TRBV7-2 and TRBJ1-1; 7 bases align to TRBD1. Per germline, CDR1 SGHTA and CDR2 FQGNSA. The trim removed 3 bases at V and 0 bases at J, leaving 13 bases unmatched. This CDR3 region has 18 residues. CDR3 in DNA: TGTGCCAGCAGCTTGGGGACAGCGCAAGGCTTAATGAACACTGAAGCTTTCTTT. Its protein is CASSLGTAQGLMNTEAFF.

This clone was counted between two and nine times. The V gene is TRBV7-9, the J gene TRBJ1-4; TRBD1 aligns across 7 bases. The CDR3 covers 16 residues. From germline, CDR1 is SEHNR and CDR2 FQNEAQ (reference sequence). V lost 3 bases to trimming and J lost 7 bases; unmatched junction nucleotides: 11. The CDR3 DNA reads as TGTGCCAGCAGCTTGGGAAGGACAGGAAGAGGTGAAAAACTGTTTTTT. This sequence encodes CASSLGRTGRGEKLFF. The full variable domain, its missing parts supplied by reference TRBV7-9 and TRBJ1-4, is DTGVSQNPRHKITKRGQNVTFRCDPISEHNRLYWYRQTLGQGPEFLTYFQNEAQLEKSRLLSDRFSAERPKGSFSTLEIQRTEQGDSAMYLCASSLGRTGRGEKLFFGSGTQLSVL.

In its sample, this clone was seen a few times. The rearrangement links TRBV27 to TRBJ2-7; D perhaps matches TRBD2 (6 bases). The CDR3 sequence is 14 residues long. V dropped 2 bases and J dropped 1 base, with 9 bases sitting between them. Per germline, CDR1 MNHEY and CDR2 SMNVEV (reference sequence). Here the CDR3 reads CASSLKGRSYEQYF. For the CDR3, the DNA is TGTGCCAGCAGTTTAAAGGGGAGGTCCTACGAGCAGTACTTC.

In its sample, this clone was seen a few times. The sample carries other DNA sequences with the same CDR3. The chain has TRBV7-9 and TRBJ2-3, with 12 bases aligning to TRBD2. Looked up from germline, CDR1 is SEHNR and CDR2 is FQNEAQ (reference sequence). This CDR3 has 15 amino acids. With V trimmed by 3 bases and J by 3 bases, 1 base remained unmatched. The CDR3 loop is CASSFGLAGTDTQYF. Written as DNA, the CDR3 is TGTGCCAGCAGCTTCGGACTAGCGGGGACAGATACGCAGTATTTT.

This clone was counted a few times. V is TRBV6-1 and J is TRBJ2-5, with 8 bases lining up with TRBD2. Germline trimming cut 4 bases from V and 5 bases from J; bases unmatched to any gene: 3. This CDR3 contains 13 residues. Germline V lookup: CDR1 MNHNS, CDR2 SASEGT. In nucleotides, the CDR3 is TGTGCCAGCAGTGGGGGACTAGTGGAGACCCAGTACTTC. Its protein is CASSGGLVETQYF.